This T cell receptor (beta chain) emerged from a study of beta chain features in type 1 diabetes (dated by TCRdb to between 2017 and 2018). With regard to the full study: No differences in mean age, gender distribution, total cell number or subset yield were found between patients and healthy donors. A total of roughly 98,000,000 sorted cells were examined across all samples, and RNA yield correlated strongly with the number of cells per subset. The study compared TCRB repertoires of sorted circulating CD4+ T cell subsets between recently diagnosed type 1 diabetes patients and matched healthy donors. Regulatory and stem cell-like memory subsets were obtained from only 8 patients and roughly 8 healthy donors, while naive and central memory subsets were obtained from all 28 donors.

Its CDR3 holds 14 amino acids, cysteine through phenylalanine. The retained sequence is limited to the CDR3, 42 bases, with the frame set at the first base. The junction shows trimming of 2 bases on V and 0 bases on J, plus 6 bases between the germline ends. From the germline V gene, CDR1 is ENHRY and CDR2 is SYGVKD. Each donor gave one peripheral blood draw, averaging approximately 0.12 L, which was collected into heparinised tubes. Naive, central memory, regulatory and stem cell-like memory CD4+ T cells were sorted on a BD FACSAria II using a panel including CD45RO, CCR7, CD25, CD127, CD95 and CD27. Purity was above 95% for every sorted population. PBMCs were isolated immediately by Lymphoprep density gradient centrifugation and stained directly without culture. Samples were stained and sorted in pairs, with one healthy donor and one patient per experiment, so that batch effects were minimized.

Beyond this particular receptor, the publication reports: Sequencing cDNA rather than genomic DNA could over-represent highly expressing activated cells, although activation and CD3 levels did not differ between groups. Because small numbers of individuals were included in the HLA sub-analyses, any influence of HLA type on TCRB rearrangement was left unresolved. Naive, central memory and regulatory TCRB repertoires appeared to be more alike among patients than among healthy donors. PCR may preferentially amplify shorter templates, but because patient and control samples were amplified and corrected together, any resulting skew would affect both groups equally. At VDJ recombination sites, patients with type 1 diabetes made fewer insertions and deleted more nucleotides, a pattern implying thymic rearrangement abnormalities. A moderate but significant shortening of TCRB CDR3 length was observed in type 1 diabetes patients in all four CD4+ subsets.

As concerns this clone: The antigen it recognizes is unknown. Base qualities are not provided; no much larger clone lies one nucleotide away.

The entire isolated RNA was reverse transcribed using the High Capacity cDNA Reverse Transcription Kit, and thus expressed TCRB transcripts were sequenced. Deep immunoSEQ sequencing was applied to naive, central memory and regulatory T cell samples, giving an average of about 3.7 million total reads per sample. After sorted cells were lysed in RLT buffer, RNA was extracted with DNase-treated RNeasy Micro or Mini kits, with the choice depending on cell number. Each cell subset was processed separately to prevent cross-contamination, with patient and healthy donor samples processed together. The immunoSEQ multiplex PCR was used to amplify TCRB sequences from cDNA, generating 87-bp fragments that spanned the CDR3 region. Sequencing of the amplicons was performed on the Illumina HiSeq platform. The source study handled its data this way. Synthetic template baselines were used to correct PCR bias computationally, reads within Hamming distance 2 were collapsed, and singletons that could not be merged were discarded. Reads were aligned to IMGT to assign V, D and J genes, CDR3 length, and insertions or deletions at six rearrangement sites. Within each subset, clonotype counts were normalized to sorted cell number, and only after that were true diversity and Gini coefficients computed with the tcR R package. Repertoire sharing was quantified using the overlap coefficient calculated on TCRB nucleotide sequences. Not all clones reach the TCRdb copy of this immuneACCESS table, which keeps in-frame sequences only. Checked studies attribute under half of the gap to unresolved V genes and leave the rest unexplained. Clonal size and the V and J genes are those of that table, whereas D and trimming came from the DNA. This sample lists 40,000 to 45,000 clones; roughly 49% were detected once. Roughly 2.1% of the sample goes to the ten largest clones.

The sequence is built from TRBV10-3 and TRBJ2-3; the D gene lacks a confident call. The receptor was derived from a woman aged 18-29 years in good health. Sequencing was performed on Tregs from blood. The cell subset or site label of this sample denotes: regulatory CD4+ T cells. The nucleotide sequence is TGTGCCATCAGTGAGGGGCTTAGCACAGATACGCAGTATTTT. Its coded protein is CAISEGLSTDTQYF.